This T cell receptor (beta chain) was sequenced in a study of cytomegalovirus exposure and HLA in healthy donors. Broader study findings: In a later analysis, TCR beta V- and J-gene trimming showed a link to a missense DCLRE1C variant.

A remark on this clone: Its target is not known.

The study ran its PCR with 60 Vbeta and 13 Jbeta primers. Assay: immunoSEQ multiplex PCR; the TCRdb copy retains only in-frame clones and omits some. In the table there are about 120,000 clones, about 83% of which are singletons. The length of the CDR3 is 14 residues. CDR1 is SNHLY and CDR2 is FYNNEI in the germline V gene. V gave up 4 bases and J gave up 3 bases, with 12 bases separating them. What was sequenced was PBMCs. The V and J genes are TRBV2 and TRBJ1-1; tentative D call: TRBD1 (6 bases). This sequence originates from a man aged 30 to 39 in good health and CMV-seronegative. CDR3 loop: CASSVYRVDTEAFF. The CDR3 DNA sequence: TGTGCCAGCAGTGTCTACAGGGTCGACACTGAAGCTTTCTTT.